This T cell receptor beta chain was captured by sequencing in a study of a mutant IDH1 vaccine in newly diagnosed glioma. Time point defined: week 11, during vaccination. In every dose of vaccine, 300 ug of mutant IDH1 20-mer peptide was given alongside topical imiquimod. For this clone: The antigen is unknown.

Assay: immunoSEQ multiplex PCR; the TCRdb copy retains only in-frame clones and omits some. The table lists some 60,000 clones, under 90% of them singletons. V was cut by 2 bases and J by 5 bases, with 12 bases left in between. CDR3 size: 14 residues. Germline V lookup: CDR1 SEHNR, CDR2 FQNEAQ (reference sequence). Sample: PBMCs, taken from a glioma patient whose treatment included an IDH1 peptide vaccine. This sequence originates from a man aged 25-40 years with glioma. This sequence joins TRBV7-9 and TRBJ1-2, with D unresolved. The CDR3 protein is CASSLSEVGYGYTF. CDR3 sequence (DNA): TGTGCCAGCAGCTTATCTGAGGTCGGGTATGGCTACACCTTC.